This is a list of T cell receptor beta chains from one sample in a study. From the RT-PCR reads, TCRdb called clonotypes with MiXCR, one entry per CDR3 protein. The table includes about 700,000 distinct CDR3 sequences, 12% to 15% detected once. Specimen: memory CD4+ T cells from blood. Receptors were obtained from a female donor in good health, serving as a healthy control. CDR3s include the opening cysteine and the closing phenylalanine or tryptophan. A D gene is named only where the DNA matches it firmly. Part of the rows lack a size; the others show once, few, many or a class for expanded clones.

j_call d_call clone_size v_call cdr3_nt cdr3_aa
TRBJ2-7 TRBD1 few TRBV5-1 TGCGCCAGCAGCCCGGATCCCGGGACAGGGAGAAACGAGCAGTACTTC CASSPDPGTGRNEQYF
TRBJ2-5 TRBD1 few TRBV11-2 TGTGCCAGCAGCTCCCCCGGCAGGGGGCAGGAGACCCAGTACTTC CASSSPGRGQETQYF
TRBJ2-6 NA many TRBV10-3 TGTGCCATCGGGCCGGGAGATACTGGGGCCAACGTCCTGACTTTC CAIGPGDTGANVLTF
TRBJ1-2 NA few TRBV28 TGTGCCAGCAGTTTGCCACAGCTTTATGGCTACACCTTC CASSLPQLYGYTF
TRBJ2-7 TRBD2 NA TRBV28 TGTGCCAGCAGTTTTCCGGGAGGCCTAATCTACGAGCAGTACTTC CASSFPGGLIYEQYF
TRBJ2-1 TRBD2 once TRBV27 TGTGCCAGCAGTTTACGGACTAGCGGGGGGAACAATGAGCAGTTCTTC CASSLRTSGGNNEQFF
TRBJ2-2 NA few TRBV7-8 TGTGCCAGCAGCTTAGAGCGAATCGGGGAGCTGTTTTTT CASSLERIGELFF
TRBJ2-1 NA few TRBV7-3 TGTGCCAGCAGCCACCGGGTAGATCCTCTTTACAATGAGCAGTTCTTC CASSHRVDPLYNEQFF
TRBJ2-5 TRBD1 few TRBV4-3 TGCGCCAGCAGCCTAAGAGGGGGCCCGCGGGAGACCCAGTACTTC CASSLRGGPRETQYF
TRBJ1-1 NA few TRBV7-2 TGTGCCAGCAGCCAACTTAACCGGATAATAGACAGAGAAGCTTTCTTT CASSQLNRIIDREAFF
TRBJ2-5 NA many TRBV12-3/TRBV12-4 TGTGCCAGCAGTACAGGGGAGGGGGAGACCCAGTACTTC CASSTGEGETQYF
TRBJ1-3 NA NA TRBV12-3/TRBV12-4 TGTGCCAGCAGTCAAAGACGGACAAAAGGAAACACCATATATTTT CASSQRRTKGNTIYF
TRBJ2-5 NA NA TRBV5-6 TGTGCCAGCAGCTTGGCCCGGAGCGTGGGACAAGAGACCCAGTACTTC CASSLARSVGQETQYF
TRBJ1-6 NA many TRBV6-6 TGTGCCAGCACCCACGGAGGCCTTGACTCACCCCTCCACTTT CASTHGGLDSPLHF
TRBJ2-2 NA many TRBV29-1 TGCAGCGTTATTGGGTCAGGGGTCACCGGGGAGCTGTTTTTT CSVIGSGVTGELFF
TRBJ2-3 NA many TRBV4-1 TGCGCCAGCAGCCAAGATGAAGTGGGTCAGGATACGCAGTATTTT CASSQDEVGQDTQYF
TRBJ2-7 NA many TRBV5-1 TGCGCCAGCACCGCGTACGAGCAGTACTTC CASTAYEQYF
TRBJ1-1 NA NA TRBV20-1 TGCAGTGCTAGAGACAGGGGTTTTAACGCTGAAGCTTTCTTT CSARDRGFNAEAFF